This TCR beta chain was recorded in a study of blood T cell repertoires in COVID-19. Study overall: There were acute and convalescent COVID-19 samples, and they came from the United States, Italy and Spain. The cDNA or gDNA used as material had been derived from T cells, B-cell-depleted T cells, or PBMCs.

This CDR3 spans 12 amino acids. Trimming left V 6 bases short and J 4 bases short, with 9 bases between. Germline V gene sequence: CDR1 KGHSH, CDR2 LQKENI. Authors' data handling: The assay estimated nucleated cells by amplifying reference gene primers. Using immunoSEQ multiplex PCR, the repertoire was profiled, and TCRdb retains in-frame clones only, with some absent. The DNA was the basis for D and trimming; V, J and clone size are from that table. The sample shows some 100,000 clones, approximately 80% of them seen only once. The chain combines TRBV18 with TRBJ1-2; no clear D. Material: peripheral blood. This TCR came from a human donor in a cohort sampled during active COVID-19. This CDR3 is CASSPDIYGYTF. DNA for the CDR3: TGTGCCAGCTCCCCCGACATCTATGGCTACACCTTC.